This T cell receptor (beta chain) was identified in a study of CXCR3-negative and CXCR3-positive naive CD8 T cells. Per germline, CDR1 LGHNA and CDR2 YNFKEQ. This CDR3 contains 15 residues. CD45RO-CCR7+CD27+CD95- marked naive CD8+ T cells. UMI-labeled 5' RACE yielded the TRB cDNA libraries. TCRdb reanalyzed the 5' RACE reads, giving one entry per CDR3 protein sequence and no DNA. The table for this sample gives more than 75,000 distinct CDR3 sequences. Study-level results: TRB CDR3s of CXCR3-positive naive cells were more hydrophobic than those of CXCR3-negative naive cells. Similar TRBV-TRBJ usage characterized naive CXCR3-negative and CXCR3-positive cells; memory cells differed.

Worth noting for this clonotype: Its target is not known.

The sequence derives from a human donor in good health. Some clones in this sample may be carry-over from other donors' samples. The rearrangement links TRBV4-2 to TRBJ2-3; TCRdb calls TRBD1, which cannot be checked without DNA. Sequences were obtained from naive CXCR3+ CD8+ T cells from blood. Subset specified: CD45RO-CCR7+CD27+CD95- naive CD8+ T cells expressing CXCR3 (TNR3+). CDR3 loop: CASSQERGNTDTQYF.